This is a list of T cell receptor beta chains from one sample in a study of cytomegalovirus exposure and HLA in healthy donors. Clones were sequenced by immunoSEQ multiplex PCR, and TCRdb holds only the in-frame ones, with some missing. Of about 140,000 clones in the sample, around 78% are singletons; the top ten hold 2% to 2.5%. The material sequenced was PBMCs. These receptors were taken from a woman aged 18-29 years in good health and CMV-seropositive. The CDR3 runs from the conserved cysteine through the conserved F or W. D genes are given only for firm matches. Rows give clone size only sometimes, using once, few, many, or a class for an expanded clone.

>NA|NA|TRBV19|TRBJ1-6
TGTGCCAGTAGACAGGATTGGAATTCACCCCTCCACTTT
CASRQDWNSPLHF
>NA|NA|TRBV11-2|TRBJ1-5
TGTGCCAGCAGCCCCAACTGGAATCAGCCCCAGCATTTT
CASSPNWNQPQHF
>NA|NA|TRBV7-9|TRBJ1-1
TGTGCCAGCAGTCCAGGAACGATGAACACTGAAGCTTTCTTT
CASSPGTMNTEAFF
>TRBD1|NA|TRBV5-1|TRBJ2-5
TGCGCCAGCAGTTCTGGACAGGACGCGACCCAGTACTTC
CASSSGQDATQYF
>NA|NA|TRBV27|TRBJ1-6
TGTGCCAGCAGGGGAATGGGGGGGATCCTCCACTTT
CASRGMGGILHF
>NA|NA|TRBV7-2|TRBJ1-5
TGTGCCAGCAGTTCTCACACAGGGCTGGGCAATCAGCCCCAGCATTTT
CASSSHTGLGNQPQHF
>NA|few|TRBV5-1|TRBJ1-6
TGCGCCAGCAGCTCGTGGAGTGGCAGCCTGAATTCACCCCTCCACTTT
CASSSWSGSLNSPLHF
>TRBD1|NA|TRBV4-1|TRBJ1-2
TGCGCCAGCAGCCAGGGGGCGACAGGGGCCTATGGCTACACCTTC
CASSQGATGAYGYTF
>NA|once|TRBV18|TRBJ1-1
TGTGCCAGCTCACGGGCAGGGGACACTGAAGCTTTCTTT
CASSRAGDTEAFF
>NA|NA|TRBV5-1|TRBJ2-7
TGCGCCAGCAGCTTAGAGGGAACCTACGAGCAGTACTTC
CASSLEGTYEQYF
>TRBD1|NA|TRBV19|TRBJ2-5
TGTGCCAGTAGTATGCTGGACAGGGATGAGGAGACCCAGTACTTC
CASSMLDRDEETQYF
>NA|NA|TRBV6-1|TRBJ2-5
NA
CASSSSGTQYF
>TRBD1|NA|TRBV4-3|TRBJ1-2
TGCGCCAGCAGCCAAAGTAGGGGGCAGGGCTACACCTTC
CASSQSRGQGYTF
>TRBD2|many|TRBV7-9|TRBJ2-7
TGTGCCAGCAGCTTAGGGGCGGGGGGGACTCGTTCCTACGAGCAGTACTTC
CASSLGAGGTRSYEQYF
>TRBD1|NA|TRBV9|TRBJ1-1
TGTGCCAGCAGCGGACAGGGTTTCCGGGGGACTGAAGCTTTCTTT
CASSGQGFRGTEAFF
>TRBD1|few|TRBV2|TRBJ2-2
TGTGCCAGCGCCGGACAGGGCGGCAGCACCGGGGAGCTGTTTTTT
CASAGQGGSTGELFF
>NA|NA|TRBV10-3|TRBJ2-5
TGTGCCATCAGTAGGGGGGGGCACGAGACCCAGTACTTC
CAISRGGHETQYF